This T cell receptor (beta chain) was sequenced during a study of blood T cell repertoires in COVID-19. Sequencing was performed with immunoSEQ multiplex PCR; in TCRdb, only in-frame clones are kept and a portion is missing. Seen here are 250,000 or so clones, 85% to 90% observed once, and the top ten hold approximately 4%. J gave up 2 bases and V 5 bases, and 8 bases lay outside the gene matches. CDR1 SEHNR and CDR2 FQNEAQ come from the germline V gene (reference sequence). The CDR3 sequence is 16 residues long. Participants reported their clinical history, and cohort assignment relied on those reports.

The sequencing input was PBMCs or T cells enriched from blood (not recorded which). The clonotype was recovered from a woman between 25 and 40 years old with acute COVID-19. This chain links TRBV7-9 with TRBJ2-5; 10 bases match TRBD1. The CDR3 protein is CASSTRQGAHQETQYF. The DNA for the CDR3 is TGTGCCAGCAGCACCCGACAGGGGGCTCATCAAGAGACCCAGTACTTC.